These T cell receptor beta chains were read from a single sample in a study of shared clonotypes between healthy human individuals. The protocol was immunoSEQ multiplex PCR, while the TCRdb copy is restricted to in-frame clones and leaves out a portion. The sample yields approximately 480,000 clones, approximately 79% seen once. Specimen: PBMCs. The receptors derive from a woman in her forties in good health. Some clones in this sample may be carry-over from other donors' samples. CDR3s include the opening cysteine and the closing phenylalanine or tryptophan. D genes are given only for firm matches. Expanded clones are given a class, and other clones once, few, many or no size at all.

J gene	CDR3 length	clone size	V gene	D gene	CDR3 DNA	CDR3 protein
TRBJ1-4	14	few	TRBV28	-	TGTGCCAGCAGTTTACAGGGAGGGAATGAAAAACTGTTTTTT	CASSLQGGNEKLFF
TRBJ1-3	10	few	TRBV28	-	TGTGCCAGCAGTCGAAACACCATATATTTT	CASSRNTIYF
TRBJ1-2	15	-	TRBV7-9	TRBD1	TGTGCCAGCAGCATCTTCCGGGACAGGGGAATTGGCTACACCTTC	CASSIFRDRGIGYTF
TRBJ2-1	12	-	TRBV18	-	TGTGCCAGCTCGCCTGGGACGGATGAGCAGTTCTTC	CASSPGTDEQFF
TRBJ1-2	16	-	TRBV7-9	-	TGTGCCAGCAGCTCCGGCCCAGGGGACCCTAACTATGGCTACACCTTC	CASSSGPGDPNYGYTF
TRBJ1-3	14	-	TRBV10-1	-	TGCGCCAGCATCAGGCGGAGCTCTGGAAACACCATATATTTT	CASIRRSSGNTIYF
TRBJ2-1	12	-	TRBV5-1	-	TGCGCCAGCAGCTTGGCAGGGAATGAGCAGTTCTTC	CASSLAGNEQFF
TRBJ2-1	15	-	TRBV9	TRBD2	TGTGCCAGCAGCGTGACGGGAGGCCCCGTGGATGAGCAGTTCTTC	CASSVTGGPVDEQFF
TRBJ2-7	12	-	TRBV10-3	-	TGTGCCATCAGGGCAGTCGTGGGGGAGCAGTACTTC	CAIRAVVGEQYF
TRBJ2-3	15	-	TRBV10-3	-	TGTGCCATCAGTGAGTCGGCCAGGAGCACAGATACGCAGTATTTT	CAISESARSTDTQYF
TRBJ1-3	14	-	TRBV18	-	TGTGCCAGCTCACCTCCAGGTTCTGGAAACACCATATATTTT	CASSPPGSGNTIYF
TRBJ1-6	14	once	TRBV2	-	TGTGCCAGCAGACCGCGGACAGTCAATTCACCCCTCCACTTT	CASRPRTVNSPLHF
TRBJ1-4	18	-	TRBV21-1	-	TGTGCCAGCAGCGAAAAGGGGTCCTCGAGGGGGTGGAACGAAAAACTGTTTTTT	CASSEKGSSRGWNEKLFF
TRBJ1-1	16	-	TRBV11-3	-	TGTGCCAGCAGCTTAGGGTCGGCAGAATCGAACACTGAAGCTTTCTTT	CASSLGSAESNTEAFF
TRBJ1-3	13	-	TRBV5-8	-	TGTGCCAGCAGCTTGGAGTCGCGAAACACCATATATTTT	CASSLESRNTIYF
TRBJ2-7	12	once	TRBV28	-	TGTGCCAGCAGCTCCGACTCCTACGAGCAGTACTTC	CASSSDSYEQYF
TRBJ1-1	14	-	TRBV5-1	-	TGCGCCAGCAGTCCCGATCAAGGGTACACTGAAGCTTTCTTT	CASSPDQGYTEAFF
TRBJ1-1	14	many	TRBV4-3	-	TGCGCCAGCAGCCAAGATTTCGGGGGCACTGAAGCTTTCTTT	CASSQDFGGTEAFF
TRBJ2-5	15	-	TRBV7-9	TRBD2	TGTGCCAGCTCGGGAGGCCAAGGGAGCGGAGAGACCCAGTACTTC	CASSGGQGSGETQYF
TRBJ2-6	17	-	TRBV4-1	-	TGCGCCAGCAGCCAGCGGAAAGGGAGCTCTGGGGCCAACGTCCTGACTTTC	CASSQRKGSSGANVLTF
TRBJ2-2	16	few	TRBV6-1	TRBD2	TGTGCCAGCAGTGGGGCAGCGGGAGCCGACACCGGGGAGCTGTTTTTT	CASSGAAGADTGELFF
TRBJ2-1	16	-	TRBV9	-	TGTGCCAGCAGCGTCCGCACTAGCCATCTGGTCAATGAGCAGTTCTTC	CASSVRTSHLVNEQFF
TRBJ1-4	14	-	TRBV18	-	TGTGCCAGCTCACCACGGGCGCCTAATGAAAAACTGTTTTTT	CASSPRAPNEKLFF
TRBJ2-1	15	few	TRBV7-3	-	TGTGCCAGCAGCGAACAGGCTGGGGGCTACAATGAGCAGTTCTTC	CASSEQAGGYNEQFF
TRBJ1-2	15	-	TRBV30	-	TGTGCCTGGTGTGTGGGGGTTAGGGGTAACTATGGCTACACCTTC	CAWCVGVRGNYGYTF